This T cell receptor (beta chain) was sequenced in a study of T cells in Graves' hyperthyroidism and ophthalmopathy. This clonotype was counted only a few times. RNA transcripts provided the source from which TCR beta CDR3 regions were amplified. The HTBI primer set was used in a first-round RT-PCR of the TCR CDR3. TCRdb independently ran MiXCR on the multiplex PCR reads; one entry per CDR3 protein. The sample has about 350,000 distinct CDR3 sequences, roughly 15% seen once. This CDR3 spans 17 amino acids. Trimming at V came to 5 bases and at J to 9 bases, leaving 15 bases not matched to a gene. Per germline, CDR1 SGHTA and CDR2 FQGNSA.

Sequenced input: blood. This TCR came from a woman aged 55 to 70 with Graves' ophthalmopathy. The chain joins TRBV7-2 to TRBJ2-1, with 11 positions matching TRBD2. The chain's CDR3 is CASSTHSGRARSGEQFF. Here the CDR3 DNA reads TGTGCCAGCAGCACCCATAGCGGGAGGGCCCGTTCAGGTGAGCAGTTCTTC.